The rows below give T cell receptor beta chains drawn from one sample of a study of regulatory T cells in long-lasting Graves disease. TCRdb re-analysed the multiplex PCR reads in MiXCR, keeping a single row per CDR3 protein. The data show over 650,000 distinct CDR3 sequences, approximately 31% seen once. The source material was peripheral blood mononuclear cells (PBMCs), sampled when the disease was refractory, from a patient treated with antithyroid drugs. These receptors all come from a female donor with Graves disease. Each CDR3 is given with its conserved first and last residue. The D gene is left open where the match is weak. Size is omitted from some rows. Given values are once, few, many or a class for expanded clones.

clone_size	d_call	v_call	j_call	cdr3_nt	cdr3_aa
NA	NA	TRBV6-1	TRBJ2-1	TGTGCCAGCAGTGAAGGGGGCGGTGCCTCTAATGAGCAGTTCTTC	CASSEGGGASNEQFF
many	TRBD2	TRBV11-2	TRBJ2-5	TGTGCCAGCAGTTTGGGACTAGCGGGAGTCCAAGAGACCCAGTACTTC	CASSLGLAGVQETQYF
NA	NA	TRBV10-3	TRBJ2-7	TGTGCCATCAGCCCTACAGTGCTTTTTAGGTACGAGCAGTACTTC	CAISPTVLFRYEQYF
few	NA	TRBV28	TRBJ2-3	TGTGCCAGTGGAGGGGGGCTTCGCACAGATACGCAGTATTTT	CASGGGLRTDTQYF
many	NA	TRBV7-2	TRBJ1-1	TGTGCCAGCAGTCTACAGTGGAACACTGAAGCTTTCTTT	CASSLQWNTEAFF
once	TRBD1	TRBV5-1	TRBJ1-3	TGCGCCAGCAGCCCTCAGGGACAGGGCTCTGGAAACACCATATATTTT	CASSPQGQGSGNTIYF
many	TRBD1	TRBV28	TRBJ1-2	TGTGCCAGCAGTGTCCCCCCGGGACAGGAAGGGGGTTATGGCTACACCTTC	CASSVPPGQEGGYGYTF
NA	NA	TRBV5-1	TRBJ2-7	TGCGCCAGCAGCCATTACAGGGCCGAGCAGTACTTC	CASSHYRAEQYF
few	NA	TRBV6-2/TRBV6-3	TRBJ1-6	TGTGCCAGCAGTTACTCGGACGGAATGAATTCACCCCTCCACTTT	CASSYSDGMNSPLHF
NA	NA	TRBV7-9	TRBJ1-4	TGTGCCAGCAGCTCATGGACGACAACTAATGAAAAACTGTTTTTT	CASSSWTTTNEKLFF
many	NA	TRBV28	TRBJ1-2	TGTGCCAGCAACCGCCCGGGACGGAACTATGGCTACACCTTC	CASNRPGRNYGYTF